This TCR beta chain was documented in a study of T-cell reconstitution after alpha-beta-depleted transplantation in children. Construction of the TCRbeta library involved unique molecular identifiers. TCRdb passed the PCR reads through MiXCR, listing each CDR3 protein once. The sample lists around 200,000 distinct CDR3 sequences, around 10% occurring once. This clonotype was recorded a few times. CDR1 SGDLS and CDR2 YYNGEE come from the germline V gene. The CDR3 length is 13 residues. V was clipped by 3 bases and J by 3 bases, with 10 bases between them. Specimen: PBMCs from the stem cell graft donor, collected from the stem cell graft. The TCR comes from a human donor who donated a stem cell graft to a child with acute lymphoblastic leukemia. The chain employs TRBV9 and TRBJ2-7, with D perhaps TRBD2 (7 bases). For the CDR3, the DNA is TGTGCCAGCAGCGAGGGGGGGGACTACGAGCAGTACTTC. As protein: CASSEGGDYEQYF.